This TCR beta chain was captured by sequencing in a study of blood T cell repertoires in COVID-19. At the level of the study: Sample material is recorded as cDNA or gDNA derived from T cells, B-cell-depleted T cells, or PBMCs.

Original analysis: Amplification of reference gene primers was used by the study to estimate nucleated cell counts. Measured with immunoSEQ multiplex PCR; TCRdb has only the in-frame clones, and not every one. Clone size and V and J calls were adopted from that table, with D and trimming inferred from the DNA. Of over 45,000 clones listed, roughly nine tenths are singletons. CDR1 and CDR2 (germline): LNHDA, SQIVND (reference sequence). The CDR3 extends over 15 amino acids. V shed 4 bases and J 4 bases; nucleotides not matched to a gene: 5. The TCR sequence derives from a woman aged 55-75 years with COVID-19, enrolled during active disease. The sequenced sample was peripheral blood. This chain connects TRBV19 to TRBJ1-5; 9 bases fit TRBD1. This CDR3 reads CASSRGDRGNQPQHF. The CDR3 coding sequence is TGTGCCAGTAGTAGAGGTGACAGGGGGAATCAGCCCCAGCATTTT.